One T cell receptor beta chain is described in this entry. As handled by the study authors: Reference gene primer amplification gave nucleated cell count estimates. Profiled with immunoSEQ multiplex PCR; TCRdb holds only in-frame clones, not every one. The DNA gave D and trimming, while V, J and clone size come from that table. The data contain 150,000 or so clones, roughly 88% of them singletons. Germline loops: CDR1 SGHRS, CDR2 YFSETQ. CDR3 size: 16 residues. Trimming stripped 0 bases from V and 4 bases from J, with 13 bases between. The data were obtained in a study of blood T cell repertoires in COVID-19. The overall study: Material from acute and convalescent COVID-19 was sourced from the United States, Italy and Spain. PBMCs, B-cell-depleted T cells, or T cells provided the cDNA or gDNA that made up the material.

The receptor was isolated from a man aged 45-60 years with acute or convalescent COVID-19. Sequences were obtained from peripheral blood. The chain joins TRBV5-1 to TRBJ1-4; no firm D call. The CDR3 coding sequence is TGCGCCAGCAGCTTGGTGTCCGGGATGGATAATGAAAAACTGTTTTTT. Its protein is CASSLVSGMDNEKLFF.